The 12 T cell receptor beta chains below come from one sample, sequenced in a study of blood T cell repertoires in COVID-19 (dated by TCRdb to the early 2020s). The library was built by means of the immunoSEQ multiplex PCR assay. As stored in TCRdb, this immuneACCESS dataset retains in-frame rearrangements with V and J assigned. A fraction of the clones does not appear; measured against another copy, unresolved V genes explain less than half of the discrepancy, and the remainder lacks a known reason. The sample table lists about 300,000 clones, around 90% of them with a count of one. The ten largest account for less than 2.5% of the sample. Sample: peripheral blood. The receptors derive from a man between 18 and 29 years old with active or convalescent COVID-19.

V usage is TRBV13 and J usage is TRBJ1-1; D gene unclear. V was shortened by 5 bases and J by 1 base, with 11 bases between the two germline ends. This CDR3 contains 14 residues. CDR1 is PRHDT and CDR2 is FYEKMQ in the germline V gene (reference sequence). The CDR3 loop reads CASSPGLRNTEAFF. The CDR3 DNA is TGTGCCAGCAGCCCTGGACTGAGGAACACTGAAGCTTTCTTT.

This clone was observed a handful of times. V and J are TRBV2 and TRBJ1-5; 7 bases map to TRBD1. CDR1 and CDR2 (germline): SNHLY, FYNNEI. V trimming: 6 bases; J trimming: 6 bases; junction bases outside the gene matches: 8. This CDR3 contains 14 residues. CDR3 bases: TGTGCCAGCAGAGGGACAGTAGTCGGTCAGCCCCAGCATTTT. This gives the protein CASRGTVVGQPQHF.

The CDR3 sequence: CASSQETVAEALNEQFF. CDR3 nucleotides: TGTGCCAGCAGCCAAGAAACCGTCGCCGAGGCCCTCAATGAGCAGTTCTTC. The chain employs TRBV3-1 (or the pseudogene TRBV3-2) and TRBJ2-1; D unclear. Germline assignment: CDR1 LGHDT and CDR2 YNNKEL (reference sequence). This CDR3 region has 17 residues. V lost 0 bases and J lost 6, with 18 bases in between.

The chain employs TRBV18 and TRBJ2-2, with D possibly being TRBD1 (5 bases). Per the germline V gene, CDR1 is KGHSH and CDR2 is LQKENI. The V end lost 4 bases, the J end lost 0 bases, and 9 bases lay between the germline ends. The CDR3 loop spans 15 amino acids. The CDR3 nucleotides are TGTGCCAGCTCACGAGGACACACGAACACCGGGGAGCTGTTTTTT. It encodes CASSRGHTNTGELFF.

The rearrangement links TRBV25-1 to TRBJ2-3; 7 bases line up with TRBD1. The CDR3 contains 14 residues. The V gene's germline CDR1 is MGHDK and CDR2 SYGVNS. With 5 bases clipped from V and 1 base from J, the junction kept 3 bases outside the gene matches. CDR3 protein: CASSRTGGTDTQYF. The CDR3 bases are TGTGCCAGCAGTAGGACAGGAGGCACAGATACGCAGTATTTT. Complete variable domain (other parts from reference TRBV25-1 and TRBJ2-3): EADIYQTPRYLVIGTGKKITLECSQTMGHDKMYWYQQDPGMELHLIHYSYGVNSTEKGDLSSESTVSRIRTEHFPLTLESARPSHTSQYLCASSRTGGTDTQYFGPGTRLTVL.

The chain is built from TRBV7-7 and TRBJ2-5, with 9 bases lining up with TRBD2. CDR3 size: 15 residues. V dropped 2 bases and J dropped 3; count of bases not matched to a gene: 4. The germline gives CDR1 SSHAT, CDR2 FNYEAQ (reference sequence). The CDR3 DNA sequence: TGTGCCAGCAGCTTAATCCCTAGCGGGGAAGAGACCCAGTACTTC. Amino acids: CASSLIPSGEETQYF.

Remarks on this clone: In the same sample, other DNA sequences code for this CDR3. The gene calls are TRBV5-4 and TRBJ2-5; 8 bases match TRBD2. J lost 4 bases, V lost 1 base, and 0 bases had no gene match. The CDR3 is 13 residues long. Germline assignment: CDR1 SGHNT and CDR2 YYREEE (reference sequence). The CDR3 protein is CASSLSGGETQYF. CDR3 bases: TGTGCCAGCAGCTTGAGCGGGGGAGAGACCCAGTACTTC. Using reference TRBV5-4 and TRBJ2-5 for the parts outside the CDR3, the full variable domain is ETGVTQSPTHLIKTRGQQVTLRCSSQSGHNTVSWYQQALGQGPQFIFQYYREEENGRGNFPPRFSGLQFPNYSSELNVNALELDDSALYLCASSLSGGETQYFGPGTRLLVL.

The chain has TRBV6-5 and TRBJ2-7, with D tentatively TRBD1 (5 bases). CDR1 is MNHEY, CDR2 SVGAGI, per germline. The CDR3 contains 13 residues. V was trimmed by 7 bases and J by 3 bases, leaving 13 bases between them. This CDR3 reads CASTQGWGYEQYF. The CDR3 nucleotides read TGTGCCAGCACTCAGGGTTGGGGCTACGAGCAGTACTTC.

The V gene is TRBV9, the J gene TRBJ2-1; tentatively, D is TRBD2 (7 bases). The CDR3 consists of 15 residues. Germline CDR1 reads SGDLS; CDR2 reads YYNGEE. V lost 0 bases and J 2 bases, leaving 9 bases between the germline ends. In DNA form, the CDR3 reads TGTGCCAGCAGCGTAGAAGGGGGGGCCTACAATGAGCAGTTCTTC. Translating it yields CASSVEGGAYNEQFF.

This sequence joins TRBV20-1 and TRBJ1-4; perhaps TRBD1 as D (5 bases). This CDR3 spans 11 amino acids. The germline V gene has CDR1 DFQATT and CDR2 SNEGSKA (reference sequence). V lost 3 bases and J lost 8, with 7 bases in between. The DNA of the CDR3 is TGCAGTGCTAGCACAGGCGAAAAACTGTTTTTT. This encodes CSASTGEKLFF.

V is TRBV27 and J is TRBJ1-1; 8 bases fit TRBD1. The CDR3 runs 14 residues. CDR1 and CDR2 from the germline V gene are MNHEY and SMNVEV (reference sequence). Germline trimming cut 2 bases from V and 8 bases from J; bases unmatched to any gene: 7. The CDR3 loop reads CASSLRQGLPEAFF. The DNA of the CDR3 is TGTGCCAGCAGTTTAAGACAGGGGCTTCCCGAAGCTTTCTTT.

This clone was seen once. The V and J genes are TRBV12-3 or TRBV12-4 and TRBJ2-1; a weak D match, TRBD1 (5 bases). Between the trimmed V and J ends, which lost 8 bases and 7 bases, there was a span of 15 bases. The CDR3 sequence is 13 residues long. The DNA for the CDR3 is TGTGCCAGCGGGCCAGGGCAGTCAAATGAGCAGTTCTTC. Protein sequence: CASGPGQSNEQFF.